The clone carrying this T cell receptor beta chain was detected only once. Germline lookup yields CDR1 LNHDA and CDR2 SQIVND (reference sequence). V shed 5 bases and J shed 5 bases, with 10 bases lying between them. This CDR3 spans 13 amino acids. Assay used: immunoSEQ multiplex PCR; TCRdb lists only in-frame clones, some missing. The sample contains roughly 2.4 million clones, 95% of which appear only once. The data stem from a study of shared clonotypes between healthy human individuals. Sequenced material: naive CD4+ T cells sorted from blood. Subset of the sample: CD45RA+ positively selected. The clonotype was recovered from a young man in good health. V and J are TRBV19 and TRBJ2-1; a weak D match, TRBD2 (6 bases). CDR3 residues: CASSLGLNNEQFF. The CDR3 DNA reads TGTGCCAGTAGTTTGGGACTTAACAATGAGCAGTTCTTC.